What follows are 15 T cell receptor beta chains derived from one specimen sequenced in a study of blood T cell repertoires in COVID-19. Assay used: immunoSEQ multiplex PCR; TCRdb lists only in-frame clones, some missing. This sample carries just over 80,000 clones, about four fifths of them seen once, and the ten largest clones take around 21%. The sequenced sample consisted of peripheral blood. These receptors were taken from a woman older than 75 with active or convalescent COVID-19.

This rearrangement joins TRBV5-6 to TRBJ2-7, with D tentatively TRBD2 (5 bases). The CDR3 contains 13 residues. Germline lookup yields CDR1 SGHDT and CDR2 YYEEEE. Deletions cut 2 bases from V and 3 bases from J, with 9 bases between. CDR3 coding DNA: TGTGCCAGCAGCTTCCGAGGGCACTACGAGCAGTACTTC. It codes for CASSFRGHYEQYF.

This rearrangement joins TRBV30 to TRBJ1-3; D unclear. Germline values: CDR1 GTSNPN, CDR2 SVGIG (reference sequence). Trimming took off 2 bases at V and 6 bases at J, with 11 bases between the two ends. This CDR3 contains 13 residues. The CDR3: CAWSPSGENTIYF. The CDR3 region has the DNA TGTGCCTGGAGTCCCAGCGGAGAAAACACCATATATTTT.

The chain couples TRBV6-5 to TRBJ2-7; TRBD1 might be the D (5 bases). The CDR3 runs to 14 residues. The V and J ends lost 5 bases and 3 bases respectively, with 14 bases between them. Germline CDR1 reads MNHEY; CDR2 reads SVGAGI. CDR3 sequence (DNA): TGTGCCAGCAGTACAGAGGTGGGGCTCTACGAGCAGTACTTC. Encoded protein: CASSTEVGLYEQYF.

The chain carries TRBV18 and TRBJ1-2, with D possibly TRBD1 on 5 matching bases. The CDR3 consists of 14 residues. Germline CDR1 reads KGHSH; CDR2 reads LQKENI. V was trimmed by 4 bases and J by 6 bases, leaving 15 bases between them. The CDR3 loop is CASSLSQGGNGYTF. CDR3 DNA sequence: TGTGCCAGCTCACTCTCCCAGGGCGGGAATGGCTACACCTTC.

The chain combines TRBV10-3 with TRBJ2-2; TRBD1 agrees at 11 bases. Germline V lookup: CDR1 ENHRY, CDR2 SYGVKD. The CDR3 totals 13 residues. V was clipped by 11 bases and J by 5 bases; unmatched bases: 4. The CDR3 DNA reads TGTGCCTTCGGGACAGGGGGGACCGGGGAGCTGTTTTTT. Translated: CAFGTGGTGELFF.

The chain couples TRBV18 to TRBJ1-2; the match to TRBD1 covers 9 bases. CDR3 length equals 15 residues. Germline CDR1 and CDR2: KGHSH and LQKENI. V gave up 0 bases and J gave up 5 bases; unmatched junction bases: 4. The CDR3 protein is CASSPPTGGRYGYTF. The CDR3 DNA sequence: TGTGCCAGCTCACCACCGACAGGGGGTCGGTATGGCTACACCTTC. The whole variable domain, filled in from reference TRBV18 and TRBJ1-2, reads NAGVMQNPRHLVRRRGQEARLRCSPMKGHSHVYWYRQLPEEGLKFMVYLQKENIIDESGMPKERFSAEFPKEGPSILRIQQVVRGDSAAYFCASSPPTGGRYGYTFGSGTRLTVV.

This clone was detected a few times. For the CDR3, the DNA is TGTGCCATCAGTAGCGTCCTGGGGACTTTGAGAGATACGCAGTATTTT. Amino acids: CAISSVLGTLRDTQYF. The rearrangement joins TRBV10-3 to TRBJ2-3; possibly TRBD2 for D (6 bases). Germline V gene data show CDR1 as ENHRY and CDR2 as SYGVKD. The CDR3 contains 16 residues. Trimming removed 5 bases at V and 5 bases at J, with 20 bases between.

The chain is built from TRBV30 and TRBJ1-3; TRBD1 aligns across 8 bases. CDR1 is GTSNPN, CDR2 SVGIG, per germline (reference sequence). CDR3 length: 17 amino acids. Unmatched junction bases numbered 9, after V lost 2 bases and J lost 0 bases. The CDR3 region has the DNA TGTGCCTGGAGTCCTAGGGGACAGGTCAACTCTGGAAACACCATATATTTT. Amino acid sequence: CAWSPRGQVNSGNTIYF.

Comments on this clone: A far larger clone lies a single base away; this is likely a read error. The CDR3 region is CARSPLPIPNYGYTF. DNA for the CDR3: TGCGCCCGCAGTCCACTCCCCATACCTAACTATGGCTACACCTTC. The chain is built from TRBV4-1 and TRBJ1-2; D not certain. The CDR3 sequence is 15 residues long. Per the germline V gene, CDR1 is MGHRA and CDR2 is YSYEKL.

This chain connects TRBV27 to TRBJ2-7; 10 nucleotides agree with TRBD2. This CDR3 has 15 residues. Per the germline V gene, CDR1 is MNHEY and CDR2 is SMNVEV (reference sequence). J was trimmed by 0 bases and V by 4 bases; bases with no gene match: 3. The CDR3 protein is CASSSASGGSYEQYF. The CDR3 bases are TGTGCCAGCAGTTCCGCTAGCGGGGGCTCCTACGAGCAGTACTTC.

The V call is TRBV5-4, the J call TRBJ1-2; TRBD1 matches at 7 bases. The CDR3 covers 14 residues. Germline CDR1 SGHNT, CDR2 YYREEE (reference sequence). The V gene end was trimmed by 3 bases and the J gene end by 5 bases; junction bases not matched to a gene: 7. Here the CDR3 reads CASSWGRGSYGYTF. CDR3 nucleotide sequence: TGTGCCAGCAGCTGGGGCAGGGGGTCGTATGGCTACACCTTC.

This clone was seen just once. The rearrangement joins TRBV7-8 to TRBJ1-6; 7 bases match TRBD1. This CDR3 region has 17 residues. With 5 bases clipped from V and 0 bases from J, the junction kept 7 bases outside the gene matches. Germline values: CDR1 SGHVS, CDR2 FQNEAQ. The CDR3 region has the DNA TGTGCCAGCAGCCTAGGGGGCAGAAGCTCCTATAATTCACCCCTCCACTTT. Translation gives CASSLGGRSSYNSPLHF.

This clone came up once. This chain joins TRBV14 and TRBJ1-6; D gene uncertain. Trimming pared 2 bases from V and 10 bases from J, leaving 12 bases between. Germline CDR1 reads SGHDN; CDR2 reads FVKESK. The CDR3 is 14 residues long. CDR3 amino acids: CASSQNAGSSPLHF. The CDR3 DNA sequence: TGTGCCAGCAGCCAAAACGCCGGGTCCTCACCCCTCCACTTT.

This clone showed up just once. The gene calls are TRBV6-2 or TRBV6-3 and TRBJ2-5; 9 positions agree with TRBD2. Trimming cost V 0 bases and J 4 bases; bases outside gene matches: 18. There are 20 residues in the CDR3. Per germline, CDR1 MNHEY and CDR2 SVGEGT. The CDR3 bases are TGTGCCAGCAGTTACTCGGTCGGTTTAGCGGGGGTCGCAGCCGTAGAGACCCAGTACTTC. Encoded protein: CASSYSVGLAGVAAVETQYF.

CDR3 protein: CASSLVHLSPRGYGYTF. CDR3 bases: TGTGCCAGCAGCTTAGTACACCTTTCGCCCCGGGGCTATGGCTACACCTTC. The V call is TRBV7-2, the J call TRBJ1-2; D unresolved. Germline V gene sequence: CDR1 SGHTA, CDR2 FQGNSA. This CDR3 spans 17 amino acids. V lost 1 base and J lost 4, with 19 bases in between.